This T cell receptor gamma chain was observed in a study of intestinal T cells in coeliac disease (dated by TCRdb to about 2020). Study-wide context: In the TRG cohort, the mean age of coeliac patients was roughly 15 years compared with about 59 years for controls, so the coeliac patients were much younger than the controls. The TCR-delta (TRD) cohort comprised duodenal biopsies from roughly ten coeliac disease patients and roughly ten non-coeliac controls. Duodenal biopsies from roughly 35 coeliac disease patients and 20 to 25 non-coeliac controls were included in a second, larger TCR-gamma (TRG) cohort.

The library was generated by multiplex PCR. The sequencing machine was an Ion Torrent PGM. The LymphoTrack kit, which has primers carrying Illumina adapters, was used to amplify TRG repertoires from around 200 ng of biopsy DNA. After purification with AMPure XP beads and quantification on a 2100 Bioanalyzer, the TRG amplicons were pooled in equimolar amounts. TRG libraries were sequenced on an Ion PGM instrument. The study's processing was this. Using FastX, any read was removed if more than 10% of its nucleotides had quality scores below the third quartile calculated per patient. IMGT/HighV-QUEST was used to align reads in order to assign V, D and J genes, locate CDR3 regions and judge functionality. After the sequences were translated into amino acids, every sequence predicted to be non-functional was thrown out. CDR3s were split into kmers, with and without positional annotation; kmer frequencies underwent PCA, and samples were clustered using all 1023 combinations of PCs 1-10. Classification was validated by leave-one-out cross-validation, in which parameters were re-optimised on the remaining samples each time. Shannon diversity was calculated with the vegan R package from repeated random subsamples, each the size of the lowest read count. TCRdb reprocessed the public reads with the caller CATT; rows with the same DNA were merged afterwards. These V and J calls derive from TCRdb rather than the authors' analysis. The sample table records around 700 gamma-chain clones; about 50% of these occur just once. The top ten clonotypes cover 15% to 20% of the sample.

For each case, genomic DNA was isolated from ten 5-um FFPE scrolls with the QIAamp DNA FFPE tissue kit. To test whether coeliac disease can be classified from the TCR repertoire, the study used fully anonymised formalin-fixed paraffin-embedded duodenal biopsies that were not needed for diagnosis. The controls had no clinical or histological suspicion of coeliac disease and had upper endoscopy for reflux, dyspepsia or gastritis. What the work shows at the level of the full study, not this receptor alone: FFPE-derived DNA was found to be relatively degraded, and loss of a proportion of TCR sequences in each sample was likely caused by this degradation. Of roughly 54 biopsies, about 50 (94.4%) were correctly classified by TRG clustering, and a leave-one-out accuracy of around 87% was reported. In training, clustering based on TRD kmers put all 20 or so biopsies in the right class, and the reported leave-one-out accuracy was roughly 92%. Age was significantly different between the coeliac and control groups, but splitting the analysis by age did not give a significant classification. Repeated CDR3 amino acid sequences could not be distinguished from PCR duplicates in the analysis.

V is cut back by 4 bases and J by 6 bases, with 8 bases in the junction unmatched. Taken from the germline V gene, the CDR1 and CDR2 loops are EGSNGY and YDSYNSKV. The CDR3 holds 14 amino acids from the cysteine to the phenylalanine. The read is trimmed to its CDR3 DNA, 42 bases read in frame from base 1. Notes on this clone: Its binding antigen is unknown. Per-base quality was not reported, and no clone a single base away is much larger than it.

Input material: a duodenal biopsy. This receptor was taken from a human donor who served as a control with a normal duodenal biopsy, not a healthy volunteer. The V and J genes are TRGV2 and TRGJP1. The CDR3 region reads CATWERAPGWFKIF. The nucleotide sequence is given as TGTGCCACCTGGGAACGGGCCCCTGGTTGGTTCAAGATATTT.